This TCR beta chain emerged from a study of cytomegalovirus exposure and HLA in healthy donors. The PCR used 60 Vbeta and 13 Jbeta primers. Assay used: immunoSEQ multiplex PCR; TCRdb lists only in-frame clones, some missing. The sample has under 200,000 clones; roughly 76% are singletons. The CDR3 extends over 15 amino acids. V was trimmed by 2 bases and J by 1 base, leaving 11 bases between them. CDR1 and CDR2 (germline): SGHKS, YYEKEE (reference sequence). J is TRBJ2-3 and V is TRBV5-5; the D gene is possibly TRBD2 (6 bases). This receptor was identified in a human donor in good health. Input material: PBMCs. DNA for the CDR3: TGTGCCAGCAGCTTCCGGGACTTAGGCACAGATACGCAGTATTTT. Its translation: CASSFRDLGTDTQYF. The whole variable domain, filled in from reference TRBV5-5 and TRBJ2-3, reads DAGVTQSPTHLIKTRGQQVTLRCSPISGHKSVSWYQQVLGQGPQFIFQYYEKEERGRGNFPDRFSARQFPNYSSELNVNALLLGDSALYLCASSFRDLGTDTQYFGPGTRLTVL.